The rows below give T cell receptor beta chains drawn from one sample of a study of vaccination effects on CD4 cells after COVID-19. Their target antigens are unknown. Sequenced by immunoSEQ multiplex PCR; TCRdb stores in-frame clones only, minus some. The data show under 50,000 clones, more than 75% seen once. The source material was CD4+ T cells from PBMCs cultured without peptide, sampled before COVID-19 vaccination. The origin of the receptors is a human donor who had a prior SARS-CoV-2 infection. Each CDR3 is given with its conserved first and last residue. A D gene is named only where the DNA matches it firmly. Expanded clones get a size class; other rows say once, few or many, or leave the size out.

v_call: TRBV7-2
d_call: TRBD2
cdr3_length: 16
clone_size: .
j_call: TRBJ2-7
cdr3_aa: CASSFLGLPSASEQYF
cdr3_nt: TGTGCCAGCAGCTTCCTGGGACTACCGAGCGCCTCCGAGCAGTACTTC

v_call: TRBV27
d_call: .
cdr3_length: 15
clone_size: .
j_call: TRBJ1-5
cdr3_aa: CASSLSAGRVQPQHF
cdr3_nt: TGTGCCAGCAGTTTATCGGCAGGGCGAGTACAGCCCCAGCATTTT

v_call: TRBV11-2
d_call: .
cdr3_length: 17
clone_size: .
j_call: TRBJ1-3
cdr3_aa: CASSSPSGTSSGNTIYF
cdr3_nt: TGTGCCAGCAGCTCACCCTCCGGGACAAGCTCTGGAAACACCATATATTTT

v_call: TRBV5-4
d_call: TRBD1
cdr3_length: 12
clone_size: .
j_call: TRBJ2-3
cdr3_aa: CASRDRADTQYF
cdr3_nt: TGTGCCAGCAGGGACAGGGCAGATACGCAGTATTTT

v_call: TRBV18
d_call: .
cdr3_length: 14
clone_size: .
j_call: TRBJ1-2
cdr3_aa: CASSPIGAGKGYTF
cdr3_nt: TGTGCCAGCTCACCAATCGGGGCAGGGAAAGGCTACACCTTC

v_call: TRBV24-1
d_call: .
cdr3_length: 14
clone_size: once
j_call: TRBJ2-5
cdr3_aa: CATSDSGVAETQYF
cdr3_nt: TGTGCCACCAGTGATTCCGGCGTCGCAGAGACCCAGTACTTC

v_call: TRBV2
d_call: .
cdr3_length: 15
clone_size: .
j_call: TRBJ2-1
cdr3_aa: CASTDVGRARYEQFF
cdr3_nt: TGTGCCAGCACCGACGTAGGGCGGGCCCGCTATGAGCAGTTCTTC

v_call: TRBV5-6
d_call: .
cdr3_length: 15
clone_size: .
j_call: TRBJ2-7
cdr3_aa: CASSFGAAVAYEQYF
cdr3_nt: TGTGCCAGCAGCTTCGGGGCAGCCGTTGCCTACGAGCAGTACTTC

v_call: TRBV7-2
d_call: .
cdr3_length: 12
clone_size: few
j_call: TRBJ1-2
cdr3_aa: CASSLDDRGYTF
cdr3_nt: TGTGCCAGCAGCTTAGATGATCGCGGCTACACCTTC

v_call: TRBV19
d_call: .
cdr3_length: 13
clone_size: .
j_call: TRBJ2-6
cdr3_aa: CGTGIPGANVLTF
cdr3_nt: TGTGGAACCGGCATTCCTGGGGCCAACGTCCTGACTTTC

v_call: TRBV7-2
d_call: .
cdr3_length: 14
clone_size: .
j_call: TRBJ1-1
cdr3_aa: CASSLKRSGTEAFF
cdr3_nt: TGTGCCAGCAGCTTAAAGCGATCAGGCACTGAAGCTTTCTTT

v_call: TRBV19
d_call: .
cdr3_length: 16
clone_size: .
j_call: TRBJ1-3
cdr3_aa: CASSLDISSSGNTIYF
cdr3_nt: TGTGCCAGTAGTCTGGACATATCGAGCTCTGGAAACACCATATATTTT

v_call: TRBV6-1
d_call: .
cdr3_length: 13
clone_size: .
j_call: TRBJ1-5
cdr3_aa: CASSESPNQPQHF
cdr3_nt: TGTGCCAGCAGTGAATCACCCAATCAGCCCCAGCATTTT

v_call: TRBV12-3/TRBV12-4
d_call: .
cdr3_length: 12
clone_size: few
j_call: TRBJ1-2
cdr3_aa: CASRFYGDGYTF
cdr3_nt: TGTGCCAGCAGGTTCTATGGGGACGGCTACACCTTC

v_call: TRBV19
d_call: .
cdr3_length: 16
clone_size: .
j_call: TRBJ2-6
cdr3_aa: CASSITGTQGANVLTF
cdr3_nt: TGTGCCAGTAGTATCACAGGGACGCAAGGGGCCAACGTCCTGACTTTC

v_call: TRBV6-1
d_call: .
cdr3_length: 12
clone_size: .
j_call: TRBJ2-3
cdr3_aa: CASSDVGDTQYF
cdr3_nt: TGTGCCAGCAGTGACGTCGGGGATACGCAGTATTTT

v_call: TRBV7-2
d_call: .
cdr3_length: 15
clone_size: .
j_call: TRBJ2-1
cdr3_aa: CASSSTRQAPNEQFF
cdr3_nt: TGTGCCAGCAGCTCAACACGACAAGCCCCCAATGAGCAGTTCTTC

v_call: TRBV6-2/TRBV6-3
d_call: .
cdr3_length: 20
clone_size: .
j_call: TRBJ2-3
cdr3_aa: CASSYSSGGGWTTATDTQYF
cdr3_nt: TGTGCCAGCAGTTACTCATCCGGAGGGGGTTGGACTACCGCCACAGATACGCAGTATTTT

v_call: TRBV7-2
d_call: TRBD1
cdr3_length: 14
clone_size: once
j_call: TRBJ1-5
cdr3_aa: CASSVGQSNQPQHF
cdr3_nt: TGTGCCAGCAGCGTGGGACAGAGCAATCAGCCCCAGCATTTT

v_call: TRBV7-2
d_call: .
cdr3_length: 14
clone_size: .
j_call: TRBJ1-1
cdr3_aa: CASSLDSGWTEAFF
cdr3_nt: TGTGCCAGCAGCTTAGATTCGGGTTGGACTGAAGCTTTCTTT